This entry features one T cell receptor beta chain sequence. As yet, its antigen is unknown. These data belong to a study of Ad26.COV2.S vaccination and SARS-CoV-2 variants. At the level of the study: Donor got 5x10^10 or 1x10^11 viral particles of Ad26.COV2.S.

General study points: After vaccination, substantial breadth of spike-specific CD8+ and CD4+ responses was reported.

Data came from immunoSEQ multiplex PCR; TCRdb stores just in-frame clones and leaves some out. The sample shows hundreds of thousands of clones, more than 75% of them seen only once. The CDR3 covers 11 residues. Germline-derived CDR1 and CDR2 are DFQATT and SNEGSKA (reference sequence). Trimming shortened V by 4 bases and J by 6 bases, and 7 bases separated the two germline ends. As for treatment: approximately 18 received Ad26.COV2.S at low or high dose, single or two shots; about 5 received placebo; per-sample allocation not given. The investigators took samples on day 63 after the first vaccine or placebo injection.

The clonotype was recovered from a person between 18 and 65 years old who received the Ad26.COV2.S COVID-19 vaccine or a placebo. This chain connects TRBV20-1 to TRBJ2-1; D remains ambiguous. The material sequenced was peripheral blood, taken in a trial of Ad26.COV2.S vaccine versus placebo. DNA of the CDR3: TGCAGTGCTATGGGCTTCAATGAGCAGTTCTTC. Translating it yields CSAMGFNEQFF.